The clone carrying this T cell receptor beta chain was detected ten times or more. The antigen remains unidentified. Graves' hyperthyroidism was deemed stable absent ophthalmopathy progression within 18 months. The germline CDR1 and CDR2 sequences are DFQATT and SNEGSKA (reference sequence). Trimming removed 7 bases from V and 0 bases from J, with 9 bases in between. The length of the CDR3 is 12 residues. This sample is drawn from a study of T cells in Graves' hyperthyroidism and ophthalmopathy. Overall study results and limits: From stable hyperthyroidism, ophthalmopathy was separated by a 13 V-J model.

RNA transcripts yielded amplified TCR beta CDR3 regions. The primer set for the first-round RT-PCR of the TCR CDR3 was HTBI. TCRdb itself ran the multiplex PCR reads through MiXCR, one entry per CDR3 protein. This table holds hundreds of thousands of distinct CDR3 sequences, approximately 40% found once. This sequence originates from a man aged 18-30 years with Graves' hyperthyroidism. The chain is built from TRBV20-1 and TRBJ1-2; D unresolved. The sample was blood. In nucleotides, the CDR3 is TGCAGTGGCCTTACAGCTAACTATGGCTACACCTTC. Amino acid sequence: CSGLTANYGYTF.